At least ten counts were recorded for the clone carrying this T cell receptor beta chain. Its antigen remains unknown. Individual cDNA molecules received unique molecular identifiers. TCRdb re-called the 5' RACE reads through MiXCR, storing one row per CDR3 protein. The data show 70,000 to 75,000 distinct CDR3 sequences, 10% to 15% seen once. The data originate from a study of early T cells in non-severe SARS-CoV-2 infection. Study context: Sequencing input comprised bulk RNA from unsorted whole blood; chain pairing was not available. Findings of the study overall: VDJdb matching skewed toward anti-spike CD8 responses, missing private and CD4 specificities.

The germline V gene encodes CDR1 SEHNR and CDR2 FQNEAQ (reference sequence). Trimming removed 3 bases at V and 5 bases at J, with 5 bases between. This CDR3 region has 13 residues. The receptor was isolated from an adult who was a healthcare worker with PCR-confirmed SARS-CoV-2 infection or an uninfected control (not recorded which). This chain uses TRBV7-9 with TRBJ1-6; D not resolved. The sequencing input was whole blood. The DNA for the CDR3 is TGTGCCAGCAGCTTGAGCAATAATTCACCCCTCCACTTT. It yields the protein CASSLSNNSPLHF.